This T cell receptor (beta chain) derives from a study of CD8 T cells in ankylosing spondylitis. Each CDR3 protein gets one entry after TCRdb re-called the 5' RACE reads with MiXCR. Among 35,000 to 50,000 distinct CDR3 sequences, about a tenth were seen once, and the ten largest hold 16%. V was clipped by 0 bases and J by 5 bases, with 10 bases between them. The CDR3 runs to 14 residues. The V gene's germline CDR1 is SGHAT and CDR2 FQNNGV. This clonotype was detected a few times. As yet, its antigen is unknown. Overall study results and limits: There was a TCR beta motif, made of several highly homologous variants, that appeared characteristic of ankylosing spondylitis blood.

The clonotype originates from a male donor with ankylosing spondylitis or in good health (not recorded which). The rearrangement uses TRBV11-2 and TRBJ2-5; D call uncertain. The sample comprised blood, either unsorted or a sorted T cell fraction (not recorded which). CDR3 nucleotides: TGTGCCAGCAGCTTAGAGTTGGGTTTGGAGACCCAGTACTTC. Translated: CASSLELGLETQYF. Full variable domain (rest looked up from reference TRBV11-2 and TRBJ2-5): EAGVAQSPRYKIIEKRQSVAFWCNPISGHATLYWYQQILGQGPKLLIQFQNNGVVDDSQLPKDRFSAERLKGVDSTLKIQPAKLEDSAVYLCASSLELGLETQYFGPGTRLLVL.